The 4 T cell receptor beta chains below come from one sample, sequenced in a study of Graves' ophthalmopathy and Graves' hyperthyroidism. The TCR beta CDR3 regions underwent amplification from RNA transcripts. HTBI primers were employed in first-round RT-PCR, then a second-round multiplex PCR followed. TCRdb ran MiXCR on the multiplex PCR reads and lists one entry per CDR3 protein. The profile shows about 620,000 distinct CDR3 sequences, 20% to 25% of them singletons. The material sequenced was peripheral blood. These receptors all stem from a woman aged 18 to 35 with stable Graves' hyperthyroidism. Some clones in this sample may be carry-over from other donors' samples.

In its sample, this clonotype was seen many times. The V and J genes are TRBV9 and TRBJ2-7; D is possibly TRBD1 (6 bases). CDR1 is SGDLS and CDR2 is YYNGEE in the germline V gene. CDR3 length: 14 residues. With 0 bases removed from V and 3 bases from J, the gap between germline ends came to 10 bases. CDR3 sequence reads: CASSVVDSNYEQYF. DNA for the CDR3: TGTGCCAGCAGCGTAGTGGACAGCAACTACGAGCAGTACTTC. The full variable domain, completed using reference TRBV9 and TRBJ2-7, is DSGVTQTPKHLITATGQRVTLRCSPRSGDLSVYWYQQSLDQGLQFLIQYYNGEERAKGNILERFSAQQFPDLHSELNLSSLELGDSALYFCASSVVDSNYEQYFGPGTRLTVT.

This chain joins TRBV14 and TRBJ2-5; possible D gene TRBD2, 5 bases. Between the trimmed V and J ends, which lost 5 bases and 0 bases, there was a span of 10 bases. Germline CDR1 is SGHDN and CDR2 is FVKESK. The CDR3 sequence is 14 residues long. The CDR3 nucleotides are TGTGCCAGCAGCACCTGGCGGGACCAAGAGACCCAGTACTTC. Translating it yields CASSTWRDQETQYF. The whole variable domain, filled in from reference TRBV14 and TRBJ2-5, reads EAGVTQFPSHSVIEKGQTVTLRCDPISGHDNLYWYRRVMGKEIKFLLHFVKESKQDESGMPNNRFLAERTGGTYSTLKVQPAELEDSGVYFCASSTWRDQETQYFGPGTRLLVL.

The sample holds many counts of this clonotype. The chain has TRBV7-2 and TRBJ1-2; TRBD1 agrees at 7 bases. The V gene end was trimmed by 4 bases and the J gene end by 2 bases; junction bases not matched to a gene: 7. Germline CDR1 reads SGHTA; CDR2 reads FQGNSA. The CDR3 covers 15 residues. CDR3 loop: CASSSGGTANYGYTF. In DNA, the CDR3 is TGTGCCAGCAGCTCGGGGGGGACAGCGAACTATGGCTACACCTTC.

This clonotype was counted many times. CDR3 sequence: CASSLTGVGYEQYF. The CDR3 DNA is TGTGCCAGCAGTTTAACAGGGGTGGGCTACGAGCAGTACTTC. The chain couples TRBV28 to TRBJ2-7; the match to TRBD1 covers 7 bases. This CDR3 contains 14 residues. Germline-derived CDR1 and CDR2 are MDHEN and SYDVKM. V trimming: 2 bases; J trimming: 3 bases; junction bases outside the gene matches: 4.